The clone carrying this TCR beta chain was picked up many times. Sample-barcoded 5' priming and a J-beta primer mix drove a second PCR of roughly 6 to 12 cycles. Each cDNA molecule was tagged by a template-switch adaptor that had 12 random nucleotides. MiXCR was run by TCRdb on the 5' RACE reads, yielding one entry per CDR3 protein. The table lists around 870,000 distinct CDR3 sequences, around 28% of them singletons. The data stem from a study of blood T cells in healthy people across ages. Between the trimmed V and J ends, which lost 5 bases and 3 bases, there was a span of 14 bases. Germline V gives CDR1 SGHAT, CDR2 FQNNGV. This CDR3 region has 15 residues.

Sequenced sample: blood. The rearrangement links TRBV11-2 to TRBJ1-5; D unclear. The receptor's source is a woman over 75 in good health. The CDR3: CASSRVGRNNQPQHF. CDR3 DNA: TGTGCCAGCAGCCGGGTTGGGAGGAACAATCAGCCCCAGCATTTT.